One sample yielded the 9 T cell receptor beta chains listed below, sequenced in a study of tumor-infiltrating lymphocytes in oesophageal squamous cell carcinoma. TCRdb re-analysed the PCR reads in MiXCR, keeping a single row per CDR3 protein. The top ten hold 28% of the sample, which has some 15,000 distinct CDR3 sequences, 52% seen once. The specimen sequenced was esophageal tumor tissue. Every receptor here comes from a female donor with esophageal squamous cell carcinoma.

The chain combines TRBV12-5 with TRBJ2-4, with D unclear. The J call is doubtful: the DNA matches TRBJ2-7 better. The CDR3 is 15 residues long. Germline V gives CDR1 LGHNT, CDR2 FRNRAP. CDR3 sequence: CASGLGMVLAYEQYF. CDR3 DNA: TGTGCTAGTGGTTTGGGAATGGTATTGGCCTACGAGCAGTACTTC.

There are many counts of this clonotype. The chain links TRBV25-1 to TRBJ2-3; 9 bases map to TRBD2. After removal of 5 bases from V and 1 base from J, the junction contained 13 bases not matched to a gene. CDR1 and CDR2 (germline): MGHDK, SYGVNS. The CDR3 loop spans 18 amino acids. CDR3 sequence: CASSPRGSGRVGTDTQYF. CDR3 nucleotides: TGTGCCAGCAGTCCAAGGGGTAGCGGGAGAGTTGGCACAGATACGCAGTATTTT.

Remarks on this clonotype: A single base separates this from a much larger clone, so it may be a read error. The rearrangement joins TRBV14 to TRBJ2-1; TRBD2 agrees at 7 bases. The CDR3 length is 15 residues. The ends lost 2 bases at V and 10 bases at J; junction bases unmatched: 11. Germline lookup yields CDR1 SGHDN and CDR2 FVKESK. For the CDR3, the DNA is TGTGCCAGCAGCCAACTTGCGGGAGTGGTATACGAGCAGTTCTTC. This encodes CASSQLAGVVYEQFF.

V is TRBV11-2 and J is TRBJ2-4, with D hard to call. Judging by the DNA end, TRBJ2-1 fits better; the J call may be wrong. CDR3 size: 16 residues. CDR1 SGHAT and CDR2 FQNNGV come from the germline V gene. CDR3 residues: CASSLDGRTYYNEQFF. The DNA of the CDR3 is TGTGCCAGCAGCTTAGACGGCAGAACCTATTACAATGAGCAGTTCTTC.

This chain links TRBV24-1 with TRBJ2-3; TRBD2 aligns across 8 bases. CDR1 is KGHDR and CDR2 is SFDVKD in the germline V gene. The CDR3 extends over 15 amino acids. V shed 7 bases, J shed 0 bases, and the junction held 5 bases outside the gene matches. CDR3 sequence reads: CATSGTSGSTDTQYF. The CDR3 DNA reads TGTGCCACCAGCGGAACTAGCGGTAGCACAGATACGCAGTATTTT.

CDR3 in DNA: TGTGCCAGCAGTTACTCGGCTACAGCTGAATACGAGCAGTACTTC. Its translation is CASSYSATAEYEQYF. The V gene is TRBV6-5, the J gene TRBJ2-5; D gene uncertain. The J call may be wrong; the DNA end is better matched by TRBJ2-7. The CDR3 length is 15 residues. Germline CDR1 MNHEY, CDR2 SVGAGI.

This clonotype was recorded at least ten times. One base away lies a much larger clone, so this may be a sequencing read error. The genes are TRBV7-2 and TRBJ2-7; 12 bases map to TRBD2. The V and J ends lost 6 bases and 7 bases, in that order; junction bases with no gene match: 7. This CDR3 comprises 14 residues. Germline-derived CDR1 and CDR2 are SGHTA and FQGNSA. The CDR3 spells CASRRTSGINEQYF. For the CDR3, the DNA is TGTGCCAGCAGACGGACTAGCGGGATCAATGAGCAGTACTTC.

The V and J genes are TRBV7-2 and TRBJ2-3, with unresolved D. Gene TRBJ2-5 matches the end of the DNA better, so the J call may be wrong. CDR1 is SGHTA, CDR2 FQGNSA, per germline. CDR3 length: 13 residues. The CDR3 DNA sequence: TGTGCCAGCAGCTCCCAAATACAAGAGACCCAGTACTTC. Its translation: CASSSQIQETQYF.

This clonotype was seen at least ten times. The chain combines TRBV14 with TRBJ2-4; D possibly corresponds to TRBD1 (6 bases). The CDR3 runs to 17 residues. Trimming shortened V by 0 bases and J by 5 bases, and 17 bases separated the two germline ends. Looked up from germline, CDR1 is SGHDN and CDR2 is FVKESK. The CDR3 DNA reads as TGTGCCAGCAGCCAAGATGGGGTGGGGGCGCTTGAAAACATTCAGTACTTC. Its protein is CASSQDGVGALENIQYF. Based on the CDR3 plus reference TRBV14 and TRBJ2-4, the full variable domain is EAGVTQFPSHSVIEKGQTVTLRCDPISGHDNLYWYRRVMGKEIKFLLHFVKESKQDESGMPNNRFLAERTGGTYSTLKVQPAELEDSGVYFCASSQDGVGALENIQYFGAGTRLSVL.